These 16 T cell receptor beta chains share one sample of origin, sequenced in a study of shared clonotypes between healthy human individuals. TCRdb's copy holds only in-frame clones and misses some; the assay was immunoSEQ multiplex PCR. This sample has some 2,100,000 clones, with around 95% found just once. The sequenced sample consisted of naive CD4+ T cells sorted from blood. Regarding subset: CD45RA+ positively selected. All receptors come from a man between 18 and 29 years old in good health.

The chain combines TRBV10-3 with TRBJ1-4, with TRBD1 matching 11 bases. The CDR3 extends over 15 amino acids. Germline V lookup: CDR1 ENHRY, CDR2 SYGVKD. The V and J ends lost 7 bases and 7 bases, in that order; junction bases with no gene match: 8. The CDR3 DNA reads TGTGCCATCACCTCCGGACAGGGGGCGGGTGAAAAACTGTTTTTT. Encoded protein: CAITSGQGAGEKLFF.

The V and J genes are TRBV29-1 and TRBJ2-3; tentative D call: TRBD2 (6 bases). The CDR3 loop spans 13 amino acids. In germline, CDR1 is SQVTM, CDR2 ANQGSEA. V was clipped by 1 base and J by 5 bases, with 10 bases between them. This CDR3 is CSVEGLVGDTQYF. DNA for the CDR3: TGCAGCGTTGAAGGACTAGTTGGAGATACGCAGTATTTT.

The rearrangement links TRBV5-5 to TRBJ1-2; D not certain. CDR1 and CDR2 from the germline V gene are SGHKS and YYEKEE (reference sequence). This CDR3 spans 12 amino acids. Trimming took off 1 base at V and 4 bases at J, with 5 bases between the two ends. In DNA, the CDR3 is TGTGCCAGCAGCTTGTCGCCCTATGGCTACACCTTC. Translating gives CASSLSPYGYTF.

The chain uses TRBV7-9 and TRBJ1-1, with TRBD1 identical over 9 bases. CDR1 and CDR2 from the germline V gene are SEHNR and FQNEAQ (reference sequence). The CDR3 sequence is 15 residues long. Trimming took 5 bases from V and 1 from J; bases not matched to a gene: 5. The CDR3, as DNA: TGTGCCAGCAGCATAATGACAGGGGGGAACACTGAAGCTTTCTTT. It specifies CASSIMTGGNTEAFF.

This clone showed up just once. The chain employs TRBV28 and TRBJ1-6, with 10 positions matching TRBD1. Germline CDR1 reads MDHEN; CDR2 reads SYDVKM. The CDR3 length is 12 residues. Unmatched junction bases numbered 2, after V lost 11 bases and J lost 7 bases. In nucleotides, the CDR3 is TGTGCCGGACAGGGGGAAAATTCACCCCTCCACTTT. This encodes CAGQGENSPLHF.

The chain combines TRBV12-2 with TRBJ2-7; the D call of TRBD1 is as the table states it, not checked on the DNA. TRBV12-2 is classified as a pseudogene. CDR3 size: 20 residues. The CDR3: CASRLDPTGQGATPLYEQYF. CDR3 sequence (DNA): TGTGCAAGTCGCTTAGACCCTACCGGACAGGGGGCCACACCGCTCTACGAGCAGTACTTC.

CDR3 bases: TGTGCCAGCAGCTTAGGGGACAGGGGGACTTACGAGCAGTACTTC. Protein: CASSLGDRGTYEQYF. The chain combines TRBV13 with TRBJ2-7, with 10 bases identical to TRBD1. The CDR3 runs to 15 residues. CDR1 is PRHDT and CDR2 is FYEKMQ in the germline V gene (reference sequence). Trimming cost V 0 bases and J 4 bases; bases outside gene matches: 3.

Remarks on this clone: This same CDR3 is encoded by further DNA sequences in the sample. This chain connects TRBV11-2 to TRBJ2-3; 11 bases are shared with TRBD2. Trimming cost V 4 bases and J 1 base; bases outside gene matches: 4. The CDR3 covers 16 residues. Germline V lookup: CDR1 SGHAT, CDR2 FQNNGV. CDR3 region: CASSSGLAGGTDTQYF. The CDR3 DNA is TGTGCCAGCAGCTCAGGACTAGCGGGTGGCACAGATACGCAGTATTTT.

The J gene is TRBJ1-6, the V gene TRBV9, with D maybe TRBD1 (6 bases). Between the trimmed V and J ends, which lost 5 bases and 0 bases, there was a span of 12 bases. This CDR3 comprises 16 residues. CDR1 is SGDLS, CDR2 YYNGEE, per germline. The CDR3 region is CASSRGDGSYNSPLHF. The DNA for the CDR3 is TGTGCCAGCAGTAGGGGGGACGGCTCCTATAATTCACCCCTCCACTTT.

Turning to this clone: Other nucleotide sequences in the sample specify the same CDR3. The chain has TRBV9 and TRBJ1-6, with D possibly matching TRBD1 (6 bases). Germline V gene data show CDR1 as SGDLS and CDR2 as YYNGEE. Trimming removed 0 bases from V and 13 bases from J, with 8 bases in between. The CDR3 contains 12 residues. CDR3 nucleotides: TGTGCCAGCAGCGTAGGAGGGGGGCCCCTCCACTTT. This codes for CASSVGGGPLHF.

This chain joins TRBV19 and TRBJ1-6; D is unclear. Germline CDR1 is LNHDA and CDR2 is SQIVND (reference sequence). This CDR3 has 12 residues. V shed 7 bases and J shed 10 bases, with 11 bases lying between them. CDR3 DNA: TGTGCCAGTAATCGATCAGGCTCACCCCTCCACTTT. Residues: CASNRSGSPLHF.

The rearrangement uses TRBV6-4 and TRBJ2-1, with TRBD1 matching over 8 bases. CDR1 and CDR2 from the germline V gene are MRHNA and SNTAGT. CDR3 length: 15 residues. Trimming at V came to 5 bases and at J to 0 bases, leaving 3 bases not matched to a gene. The CDR3 spells CASSPGQGSYNEQFF. As DNA, the CDR3 is TGTGCCAGCAGTCCCGGACAGGGCTCCTACAATGAGCAGTTCTTC.

V is TRBV6-1 and J is TRBJ2-5; 12 nucleotides match TRBD2. From germline, CDR1 is MNHNS and CDR2 SASEGT. V shed 3 bases, J shed 2 bases, and the junction held 13 bases outside the gene matches. The CDR3 runs to 19 residues. CDR3 DNA: TGTGCCAGCAGTGACCCTAGCGGGGGGGGAAGTGCGATTCAAGAGACCCAGTACTTC. It translates to CASSDPSGGGSAIQETQYF.

The CDR3 coding sequence is TGTGCCAGCAGTGAAGCGTCCAGACAAGGGGAGCTGTTTTTT. Its translation: CASSEASRQGELFF. The chain employs TRBV2 and TRBJ2-2; D call uncertain. V was shortened by 0 bases and J by 8 bases, with 10 bases between the two germline ends. CDR1 is SNHLY and CDR2 is FYNNEI in the germline V gene. The length of the CDR3 is 14 residues.

The J gene is TRBJ1-1, the V gene TRBV6-5, with a tentative D call TRBD1 (5 bases). V was pared by 2 bases and J by 2 bases, with 12 bases between. The length of the CDR3 is 15 residues. Germline V lookup: CDR1 MNHEY, CDR2 SVGAGI. The CDR3 spells CASSYTRGSNTEAFF. CDR3 sequence (DNA): TGTGCCAGCAGTTACACCCGGGGCAGTAACACTGAAGCTTTCTTT.

The rearrangement uses TRBV6-1 and TRBJ2-7; D is uncertain. The CDR3 is 12 amino acids. Germline V gene lookup returns CDR1 MNHNS and CDR2 SASEGT. The germline V and J ends were trimmed by 5 bases and 3 bases, with 8 bases remaining between them. The chain's CDR3 is CASSKSLYEQYF. The CDR3, as DNA: TGTGCCAGCAGTAAGTCCCTCTACGAGCAGTACTTC.